This T cell receptor (beta chain) is from a study of cytomegalovirus exposure and HLA in healthy donors. Study-wide results and caveats: V- and J-gene trimming of TCR beta was linked (in a later analysis) to a missense DCLRE1C variant. Among TCR beta chains of equal frequency, HLA-associated ones were more clonally expanded in a later analysis. Links to common viral pathogens appeared, in a later analysis, for several of the most significant clusters.

To note about this clone: Its matching antigen is unknown.

The PCR used 60 Vbeta and 13 Jbeta primers. Here immunoSEQ multiplex PCR was the method, and the copy in TCRdb shows in-frame clones only, minus some. The table records about 130,000 clones, 60% to 85% of them present only once. Germline CDR1 and CDR2: SGHNT and YYREEE (reference sequence). The CDR3 length is 13 residues. J was trimmed by 10 bases and V by 4 bases; bases with no gene match: 7. The chain is built from TRBV5-4 and TRBJ1-5; TRBD1 aligns across 8 bases. Source material: PBMCs. The origin of this receptor is a man between 25 and 39 years old in good health and CMV-seronegative. CDR3 amino acids: CASSQDRDSPQHF. The CDR3 coding sequence is TGTGCCAGCAGCCAGGACAGGGACAGCCCCCAGCATTTT.